Below, 28 T cell receptor beta chains from the same sample are listed, as sequenced in a study of blood T cells in healthy people across ages (dated by TCRdb to 2015 to 2017). Preparation of the library involved 5' RACE. The sequencing machine was an Illumina HiSeq 2500. The second PCR ran for roughly 7 to 12 cycles and used a J-beta primer mix along with a sample-barcoded 5' primer. TCRdb handled the public reads itself, with Q25 trimming in fastp and clone calling in MiXCR, and kept productive beta chains. Entries are consolidated by CDR3 protein sequence, retaining the most common genes and DNA. Here the sample has some 710,000 distinct CDR3 sequences; over 20% occur a single time. The ten largest clones represent under 25% of the sample. The source material was blood. These receptors all come from a man between 65 and 80 years old in good health.

The chain carries TRBV6-5 and TRBJ2-2; TRBD2 matches 12 bases. The CDR3 loop spans 15 amino acids. With 7 bases clipped from V and 7 bases from J, the junction kept 7 bases outside the gene matches. Germline CDR1 and CDR2: MNHEY and SVGAGI. CDR3 nucleotide sequence: TGTGCCAGCAAGCTAGCGGGGGGGCCAGGCGGGGAGCTGTTTTTT. It translates to CASKLAGGPGGELFF.

This sequence joins TRBV12-5 and TRBJ1-2, with D possibly matching TRBD1 (5 bases). Per germline, CDR1 LGHNT and CDR2 FRNRAP. V was shortened by 1 base and J by 4 bases, with 13 bases between the two germline ends. This CDR3 has 15 residues. DNA for the CDR3: TGTGCTAGTGGTTTGGACCTCGGGGGATCCTATGGCTACACCTTC. Amino acid sequence: CASGLDLGGSYGYTF.

The V and J genes are TRBV5-5 and TRBJ2-1; the D gene is possibly TRBD1 (5 bases). With 1 base removed from V and 8 bases from J, the gap between germline ends came to 10 bases. CDR1 and CDR2 from the germline V gene are SGHKS and YYEKEE (reference sequence). This CDR3 is 13 amino acids long. CDR3 in DNA: TGTGCCAGCAGCTTGTTCAAGGGGTATGAGCAGTTCTTC. Translated: CASSLFKGYEQFF.

Ten or more counts support this clonotype. The chain combines TRBV21-1 with TRBJ2-7; TRBD2 is the table's D call, not checked against the DNA. TRBV21-1 is a pseudogene. The CDR3 is 17 amino acids. The CDR3 coding sequence is TGTGCCAGCAGCAAAATTACGGAGGTCCCATCCTCCTACGAGCAGTACGTC. It specifies CASSKITEVPSSYEQYV.

The rearrangement links TRBV12-3 or TRBV12-4 to TRBJ2-1, with unresolved D. Trimming stripped 3 bases from V and 7 bases from J, with 13 bases between. CDR3 length: 14 residues. This chain's CDR3 is CASSFGLVGNEQFF. For the CDR3, the DNA is TGTGCCAGCAGTTTCGGCCTAGTGGGGAATGAGCAGTTCTTC.

This clonotype has only a few counts. This rearrangement joins TRBV20-1 to TRBJ2-5; D might be TRBD1 (5 bases). V shed 3 bases and J shed 5 bases, with 10 bases lying between them. This CDR3 contains 12 residues. The V gene's germline CDR1 is DFQATT and CDR2 SNEGSKA (reference sequence). The DNA of the CDR3 is TGCAGTGCTAGTTGGAACAGGGAGACCCAGTACTTC. As protein: CSASWNRETQYF.

This chain joins TRBV11-2 and TRBJ2-1, with TRBD2 matching over 8 bases. CDR1 and CDR2 (germline): SGHAT, FQNNGV. CDR3 length: 19 amino acids. Unmatched junction bases numbered 11, after V lost 0 bases and J lost 1 base. Here the CDR3 reads CASSLDQTKRERSYNEQFF. The CDR3 nucleotides are TGTGCCAGCAGCTTAGATCAAACCAAGCGGGAGAGGTCCTACAATGAGCAGTTCTTC.

This clonotype appeared a few times. The rearrangement links TRBV28 to TRBJ1-5; D perhaps matches TRBD1 (5 bases). The V end was cut by 1 base, the J end by 4 bases, with 14 bases between. The CDR3 totals 16 residues. Germline V gives CDR1 MDHEN, CDR2 SYDVKM. The CDR3 spells CASSLFRDGRNQPQHF. DNA for the CDR3: TGTGCCAGCAGTTTATTCCGGGACGGCCGGAATCAGCCCCAGCATTTT.

The CDR3: CASSRVATDNTEAFF. The CDR3 DNA reads TGTGCCAGCAGCCGCGTTGCAACGGATAACACTGAAGCTTTCTTT. This sequence joins TRBV25-1 and TRBJ1-1; D not certain. Germline V gene data show CDR1 as MGHDK and CDR2 as SYGVNS. Deletions cut 6 bases from V and 2 bases from J, with 16 bases between. This CDR3 is 15 amino acids long.

Regarding this clonotype: An end of the junction does not agree with germline; a read error may underlie this. The chain carries TRBV24-1 and TRBJ2-2, with D possibly being TRBD2 (7 bases). CDR1 and CDR2 from the germline V gene are KGHDR and SFDVKD. This CDR3 has 15 residues. The CDR3 DNA follows: TGTGCCACCAGTGAAGCGAGCGGGGACACCGGGGAGCTGTCTTTT. This gives the protein CATSEASGDTGELSF.

This clonotype has ten or more counts. The chain employs TRBV7-9 and TRBJ2-3; D gene unclear. Germline values: CDR1 SEHNR, CDR2 FQNEAQ (reference sequence). The CDR3 extends over 12 amino acids. The V and J ends lost 2 bases and 6 bases respectively, with 6 bases between them. DNA of the CDR3: TGTGCCAGCAGCTTAAGAGTGGATACGCAGTATTTT. This codes for CASSLRVDTQYF.

V gene TRBV7-2 combines with J gene TRBJ2-7; a possible D gene is TRBD2 (5 bases). The V and J ends lost 2 bases and 2 bases respectively, with 16 bases between them. The CDR3 runs to 16 residues. Germline CDR1 SGHTA, CDR2 FQGNSA. The CDR3 DNA follows: TGTGCCAGCAGCTTACGGGCGGGCGGGTCCACCTACGAGCAGTACTTC. The encoded protein is CASSLRAGGSTYEQYF.

This clonotype was seen more than once but under ten times. The junction and the germline gene differ at one end; a read error may be behind it. The chain employs TRBV6-1 and TRBJ2-5; D may be TRBD2 (6 bases). Looked up from germline, CDR1 is MNHNS and CDR2 is SASEGT. This CDR3 has 11 amino acids. The CDR3 DNA sequence: TGTGCCAGCAGTGAGATGGGACTTACGTTCTTC. This translates into CASSEMGLTFF.

The chain employs TRBV20-1 and TRBJ1-1, with D uncertain. Trimming took 0 bases from V and 3 from J, leaving 8 bases between them. The CDR3 totals 13 residues. The germline V gene has CDR1 DFQATT and CDR2 SNEGSKA (reference sequence). CDR3 nucleotides: TGCAGTGCTAGAGATGTTGCAGACACTGAAGCTTTCTTT. This encodes CSARDVADTEAFF.

This clonotype has just a few counts. At one end, the junction sequence differs from germline, possibly due to a read error. The chain links TRBV9 to TRBJ2-4, with D possibly being TRBD1 (5 bases). The CDR3 loop spans 14 amino acids. Germline-derived CDR1 and CDR2 are SGDLS and YYNGEE. The chain's CDR3 is CAGSVGATKNIQYF. The DNA for the CDR3 is TGTGCCGGCAGCGTAGGGGCTACCAAAAACATTCAGTACTTC.

This clonotype was detected a few times. This chain joins TRBV3-1 and TRBJ2-3; D may be TRBD2 (6 bases). V shed 3 bases and J shed 10 bases, with 29 bases lying between them. CDR3 length: 18 residues. CDR1 is LGHDT and CDR2 is YNNKEL in the germline V gene (reference sequence). The CDR3, as DNA: TGTGCCAGCAGCCAGATCCAAGTCGGGGCCCGCTCAAGGAGGGCGCAGTATTTT. This translates into CASSQIQVGARSRRAQYF.

This clonotype was counted between two and nine times. The chain couples TRBV30 to TRBJ1-1, with 8 bases fitting TRBD1. The CDR3 length is 11 residues. With V trimmed by 3 bases and J by 8 bases, 2 bases remained unmatched. Germline CDR1 and CDR2: GTSNPN and SVGIG (reference sequence). CDR3 DNA: TGTGCCTGGAGGACAGGGGTCGAAGCTTTCTTT. Translation: CAWRTGVEAFF.

The V gene is TRBV27, the J gene TRBJ2-1, with 9 bases matching TRBD2. Germline trimming cut 6 bases from V and 6 bases from J; bases unmatched to any gene: 9. The CDR3 has 15 residues. Germline V lookup: CDR1 MNHEY, CDR2 SMNVEV (reference sequence). The CDR3 here is CASSPRASGTNEQFF. As DNA, the CDR3 is TGTGCCAGCAGCCCTCGGGCTAGCGGGACCAATGAGCAGTTCTTC.

The table lists this clonotype with a few counts. Written as DNA, the CDR3 is TGTGCCATCAGCCCGGGTAGCGCGGACAATGAGCAGTTCTTC. This gives the protein CAISPGSADNEQFF. The chain has TRBV10-3 and TRBJ2-5, with D maybe TRBD2 (5 bases). TRBJ2-1 explains the end of the DNA better; the J call may be wrong. Germline lookup yields CDR1 ENHRY and CDR2 SYGVKD. The CDR3 totals 14 residues.

This clonotype was recorded only once. J is TRBJ2-5 and V is TRBV20-1; D might be TRBD2 (6 bases). CDR3 length: 14 amino acids. Germline loops: CDR1 DFQATT, CDR2 SNEGSKA (reference sequence). Trimming pared 5 bases from V and 0 bases from J, leaving 13 bases between. This CDR3 reads CSAPPGGNQETQYF. CDR3 in DNA: TGCAGTGCTCCGCCGGGCGGGAACCAAGAGACCCAGTACTTC.

There are many counts of this clonotype. The chain carries TRBV4-1 and TRBJ2-7, with 8 bases matching TRBD1. Germline CDR1 and CDR2: MGHRA and YSYEKL. The length of the CDR3 is 15 residues. V shed 5 bases and J 4 bases; nucleotides not matched to a gene: 10. The CDR3 coding sequence is TGCGCCAGCAGCTACACGGACAGGGAAGCTTACGAGCAGTACTTC. Translating gives CASSYTDREAYEQYF.

Only a few counts were recorded for this clonotype. This chain links TRBV29-1 with TRBJ1-1, with TRBD1 as a possible D gene (6 bases). Germline V gene sequence: CDR1 SQVTM, CDR2 ANQGSEA. The CDR3 length is 11 residues. As DNA, the CDR3 is TGCAGTGGGGGGGCTAGCACTGAAGCTTTCTTT. Amino acids: CSGGASTEAFF.

J is TRBJ2-5 and V is TRBV9; 11 positions agree with TRBD1. Trimming cost V 1 base and J 3 bases; bases outside gene matches: 5. Per the germline V gene, CDR1 is SGDLS and CDR2 is YYNGEE. The CDR3 totals 16 residues. The CDR3: CASSVLPGQGEETQYF. The CDR3 region has the DNA TGTGCCAGCAGCGTACTACCGGGACAGGGGGAAGAGACCCAGTACTTC.

The chain links TRBV15 to TRBJ2-1; D call uncertain. The CDR3 covers 16 residues. V was pared by 9 bases and J by 0 bases, with 18 bases between. The germline V gene has CDR1 LNHNV and CDR2 YYDKDF (reference sequence). The CDR3: CATSIRLPSSYNEQFF. As DNA, the CDR3 is TGTGCCACAAGTATCCGACTCCCTAGCTCCTACAATGAGCAGTTCTTC.

The CDR3 bases are TGCGCCAGCAGCCAAGATAAACCTTTCGGGCAGTTCTTC. It codes for CASSQDKPFGQFF. This chain connects TRBV4-3 to TRBJ2-5, with D hard to call. Gene TRBJ2-1 matches the end of the DNA better, so the J call may be wrong. The CDR3 is 13 amino acids. The germline V gene encodes CDR1 LGHNA and CDR2 YSLEER.

This clonotype appeared a few times. This rearrangement joins TRBV6-5 to TRBJ2-3; 9 bases align to TRBD1. The V gene's germline CDR1 is MNHEY and CDR2 SVGAGI. V shed 8 bases, J shed 5 bases, and the junction held 14 bases outside the gene matches. This CDR3 has 16 residues. CDR3 in DNA: TGTGCCAGCGGTTTCGTCTCCGGGACAGGGCGAGATACGCAGTATTTT. The encoded protein is CASGFVSGTGRDTQYF.

The V gene is TRBV20-1, the J gene TRBJ2-7; no firm D call. The CDR3 consists of 14 residues. The V gene's germline CDR1 is DFQATT and CDR2 SNEGSKA (reference sequence). V was shortened by 6 bases and J by 2 bases, with 17 bases between the two germline ends. The CDR3: CSAFKGFPAYEQYF. For the CDR3, the DNA is TGCAGTGCCTTTAAAGGGTTTCCGGCCTACGAGCAGTACTTC.

The chain has TRBV20-1 and TRBJ2-7; D possibly matches TRBD1 or TRBD2 (5 bases each). The DNA matches TRBJ2-1 better at its end, which makes the J call doubtful. The CDR3 is made up of 14 amino acids. CDR1 DFQATT and CDR2 SNEGSKA come from the germline V gene (reference sequence). The CDR3 is CSARGSWGTYEQFF. The CDR3 DNA reads as TGCAGTGCTAGAGGGTCATGGGGGACGTATGAGCAGTTCTTC.